This TCR beta chain appears in the sequencing data of a study of blood T cell repertoires in COVID-19. Study background: Acute and convalescent COVID-19 samples came from the United States, Italy and Spain. T cells, B-cell-depleted T cells, or PBMCs supplied cDNA or gDNA.

This CDR3 contains 15 residues. Per the germline V gene, CDR1 is SEHNR and CDR2 is FQNEAQ (reference sequence). With V trimmed by 7 bases and J by 7 bases, 14 bases remained unmatched. Per the original methods: Estimation of nucleated cell counts was performed using reference gene primer amplification. Assay used: immunoSEQ multiplex PCR; TCRdb lists only in-frame clones, some missing. That table supplies the V and J calls and clone size; D and trimming were determined from the DNA. The sample has about 140,000 clones, 80% to 85% seen once. The sample comprised peripheral blood. This chain links TRBV7-9 with TRBJ2-5; 8 bases agree with TRBD1. This TCR was sampled from a human donor in a cohort sampled during active COVID-19. CDR3 in amino acids: CASTQGQDPRWTQYF. The CDR3, as DNA: TGTGCCAGCACCCAGGGACAGGACCCTAGGTGGACCCAGTACTTC. The complete variable domain, with remaining parts taken from reference TRBV7-9 and TRBJ2-5, reads DTGVSQNPRHKITKRGQNVTFRCDPISEHNRLYWYRQTLGQGPEFLTYFQNEAQLEKSRLLSDRFSAERPKGSFSTLEIQRTEQGDSAMYLCASTQGQDPRWTQYFGPGTRLLVL.